The next 23 T cell receptor beta chains were all read from a single sample in a study of graft-versus-host responses after intestinal transplantation. Using immunoSEQ multiplex PCR, the repertoire was profiled, and TCRdb retains in-frame clones only, with some absent. The sample gives over 85,000 clones, roughly 93% of which show up once; approximately 0.19% is in the top ten. No antigen has been identified for these receptors. The source was unstimulated CD4+ T cells sorted from spleen or lymph node cells, collected before transplant. These TCRs come from a human donor who was the organ donor for an intestinal transplant.

The V gene is TRBV4-1, the J gene TRBJ1-1; tentative D call: TRBD1 (6 bases). The germline V and J ends were trimmed by 4 bases and 1 base, with 10 bases remaining between them. The CDR3 spans 14 residues. In germline, CDR1 is MGHRA, CDR2 YSYEKL. In DNA form, the CDR3 reads TGCGCCAGCAGCCCCCGGACAGAGAACACTGAAGCTTTCTTT. It specifies CASSPRTENTEAFF.

The V gene is TRBV29-1, the J gene TRBJ2-7; D unclear. Germline CDR1 is SQVTM and CDR2 is ANQGSEA. V lost 7 bases and J lost 2, with 9 bases in between. The CDR3 is made up of 11 amino acids. The CDR3 coding sequence is TGCAGCGGGCTTGGGCCCTACGAGCAGTACTTC. The encoded protein is CSGLGPYEQYF.

The chain joins TRBV27 to TRBJ2-2; a weak D match, TRBD2 (5 bases). Germline-derived CDR1 and CDR2 are MNHEY and SMNVEV (reference sequence). V was pared by 5 bases and J by 1 base, with 20 bases between. The CDR3 is 18 amino acids. Here the CDR3 reads CASSTVPGRERNTGELFF. The CDR3 DNA sequence: TGTGCCAGCAGTACCGTCCCCGGACGGGAAAGGAACACCGGGGAGCTGTTTTTT.

The chain employs TRBV18 and TRBJ1-1; 10 nucleotides align to TRBD1. The germline gives CDR1 KGHSH, CDR2 LQKENI. CDR3 length equals 13 residues. The ends lost 4 bases at V and 8 bases at J; junction bases unmatched: 4. CDR3 protein: CASSQGQGLEAFF. DNA of the CDR3: TGTGCCAGCTCACAGGGACAGGGGTTGGAAGCTTTCTTT. Drawing the rest from reference TRBV18 and TRBJ1-1, the complete variable domain is NAGVMQNPRHLVRRRGQEARLRCSPMKGHSHVYWYRQLPEEGLKFMVYLQKENIIDESGMPKERFSAEFPKEGPSILRIQQVVRGDSAAYFCASSQGQGLEAFFGQGTRLTVV.

This clone was recorded only once. CDR3 sequence reads: CASSLGFNTEAFF. In DNA form, the CDR3 reads TGTGCCAGCAGTTTGGGATTCAACACTGAAGCTTTCTTT. The rearrangement uses TRBV27 and TRBJ1-1; no clear D. With 3 bases removed from V and 2 bases from J, the gap between germline ends came to 7 bases. The CDR3 length is 13 residues. CDR1 and CDR2 from the germline V gene are MNHEY and SMNVEV (reference sequence).

The chain employs TRBV5-4 and TRBJ2-5; 9 nucleotides align to TRBD2. This CDR3 is built from 15 residues. Germline lookup yields CDR1 SGHNT and CDR2 YYREEE (reference sequence). V dropped 5 bases and J dropped 5; count of bases not matched to a gene: 10. CDR3 protein: CASSYPGLAMETQYF. The CDR3 DNA reads as TGTGCCAGCAGTTATCCGGGACTAGCAATGGAGACCCAGTACTTC.

Only one count was recorded for this clone. The V gene is TRBV5-1, the J gene TRBJ1-1; D call uncertain. The ends were cut back, 6 bases at V and 5 bases at J, with 17 bases in the middle. This CDR3 is 14 amino acids long. Germline V gives CDR1 SGHRS, CDR2 YFSETQ. This chain's CDR3 is CASIPGIMGTEAFF. As DNA, the CDR3 is TGCGCCAGCATTCCGGGGATAATGGGAACTGAAGCTTTCTTT.

About this clone itself: One junction end disagrees with the germline gene, perhaps due to a read error. This specimen includes other DNA sequences encoding the same CDR3. The genes are TRBV4-1 and TRBJ2-2; a possible D gene is TRBD2 (5 bases). The CDR3 covers 17 residues. Germline V CDR1 and CDR2: MGHRA, YSYEKL. For the CDR3, the DNA is TGCGCCAGCAGCCAAGGGCCCCTCGGGCTCACCACCGGGGAGCTATTTTTT. Protein: CASSQGPLGLTTGELFF.

This clone was counted a few times. The V gene is TRBV9, the J gene TRBJ2-5, with 10 bases aligning to TRBD2. V shed 0 bases, J shed 5 bases, and the junction held 7 bases outside the gene matches. The CDR3 is made up of 16 amino acids. Germline V CDR1 and CDR2: SGDLS, YYNGEE. The CDR3 reads CASSVVPSGGSETQYF. DNA of the CDR3: TGTGCCAGCAGCGTAGTACCTAGCGGGGGCTCCGAGACCCAGTACTTC.

The chain employs TRBV28 and TRBJ1-6; the D gene is possibly TRBD1 (6 bases). Germline CDR1 and CDR2: MDHEN and SYDVKM. The CDR3 has 17 residues. With 6 bases removed from V and 5 bases from J, the gap between germline ends came to 20 bases. This CDR3 is CASRSPVGGLNNSPLHF. The CDR3 bases are TGTGCCAGCAGATCCCCCGTGGGGGGCTTGAATAATTCACCCCTCCACTTT.

This chain connects TRBV19 to TRBJ2-5; 9 nucleotides agree with TRBD1. The J call may be wrong; the DNA end is better matched by TRBJ2-7. Germline CDR1 and CDR2: LNHDA and SQIVND (reference sequence). The CDR3 is 15 residues long. This CDR3 reads CASRHPGQGVYEQYF. The CDR3 region has the DNA TGTGCCAGTAGGCATCCGGGACAGGGAGTCTACGAGCAGTACTTC.

This chain links TRBV18 with TRBJ2-3; D not resolved. The germline V and J ends were trimmed by 6 bases and 2 bases, with 6 bases remaining between them. The CDR3 sequence is 12 residues long. CDR1 is KGHSH and CDR2 is LQKENI in the germline V gene. The CDR3: CASSPNTDTQYF. The CDR3 nucleotides are TGTGCCAGCTCCCCGAACACAGATACGCAGTATTTT.

This clone was seen only once. The chain uses TRBV5-8 and TRBJ2-1; D is perhaps TRBD1 (5 bases). The germline V gene encodes CDR1 SGHTS and CDR2 YDEGEE. The CDR3 is made up of 16 amino acids. Trimming took off 3 bases at V and 4 bases at J, with 17 bases between the two ends. DNA for the CDR3: TGTGCCAGCAGCTCTGTCATAGGGGCTCTTTACAATGAGCAGTTCTTC. Residues: CASSSVIGALYNEQFF.

This chain uses TRBV7-3 with TRBJ2-6; 11 nucleotides agree with TRBD1. The J segment lost 4 bases and the V segment lost 3 bases, leaving 5 bases of the junction unmatched. Germline CDR1 reads SGHTA; CDR2 reads FQGTGA. CDR3 size: 17 residues. The CDR3 sequence is CASSFGTGGAGANVLTF. The CDR3 DNA follows: TGTGCCAGCAGCTTCGGGACAGGGGGAGCCGGGGCCAACGTCCTGACTTTC.

The CDR3 is CASSLQPGVSETQYF. DNA for the CDR3: TGTGCCAGCAGCCTCCAGCCTGGGGTATCGGAGACCCAGTACTTC. This chain links TRBV7-3 with TRBJ2-5; no reliable D call. Germline CDR1 and CDR2: SGHTA and FQGTGA. The CDR3 is 15 residues long. With 5 bases removed from V and 5 bases from J, the gap between germline ends came to 18 bases. The variable domain in full, completed from reference TRBV7-3 and TRBJ2-5, reads GAGVSQTPSNKVTEKGKYVELRCDPISGHTALYWYRQSLGQGPEFLIYFQGTGAADDSGLPNDRFFAVRPEGSVSTLKIQRTERGDSAVYLCASSLQPGVSETQYFGPGTRLLVL.

J is TRBJ1-2 and V is TRBV2, with a possible D match to TRBD1 (5 bases). The length of the CDR3 is 14 residues. With 2 bases removed from V and 2 bases from J, the gap between germline ends came to 9 bases. Germline V gene sequence: CDR1 SNHLY, CDR2 FYNNEI. The CDR3 sequence: CASSEQGLNYGYTF. For the CDR3, the DNA is TGTGCCAGCAGTGAACAGGGATTGAACTATGGCTACACCTTC.

CDR3 loop: CASSFHRGQNQETQYF. The CDR3, as DNA: TGTGCCAGCAGTTTTCACAGGGGGCAGAACCAAGAGACCCAGTACTTC. This sequence joins TRBV28 and TRBJ2-5; 9 nucleotides match TRBD1. The junction had 5 bases not matched to a gene; V was cut back by 3 bases and J by 0 bases. CDR3 length equals 16 residues. Germline loops: CDR1 MDHEN, CDR2 SYDVKM.

The V call is TRBV7-2, the J call TRBJ1-4; 10 nucleotides line up with TRBD1. The germline V gene has CDR1 SGHTA and CDR2 FQGNSA. CDR3 length: 15 residues. The junction had 8 bases not matched to a gene; V was cut back by 5 bases and J by 8 bases. The CDR3 nucleotides read TGTGCCAGCAGCCTTCGACAGGGGGCTTACGAAAAACTGTTTTTT. This translates into CASSLRQGAYEKLFF. Using reference TRBV7-2 and TRBJ1-4 for the parts outside the CDR3, the full variable domain is GAGVSQSPSNKVTEKGKDVELRCDPISGHTALYWYRQSLGQGLEFLIYFQGNSAPDKSGLPSDRFSAERTGGSVSTLTIQRTQQEDSAVYLCASSLRQGAYEKLFFGSGTQLSVL.

This chain connects TRBV5-1 to TRBJ2-5, with 7 nucleotides matching TRBD2. With 2 bases clipped from V and 7 bases from J, the junction kept 5 bases outside the gene matches. Germline CDR1 and CDR2: SGHRS and YFSETQ. The length of the CDR3 is 13 residues. CDR3 sequence (DNA): TGCGCCAGCAGCTTAGCGGAGCGGGGGACCCAGTACTTC. It is translated as CASSLAERGTQYF.

The chain employs TRBV11-3 and TRBJ1-4; a weak D match, TRBD1 (5 bases). V was pared by 1 base and J by 2 bases, with 8 bases between. The germline gives CDR1 SGHNT, CDR2 YENEEA. CDR3 length equals 15 residues. The CDR3 sequence is CASSLGQGTNEKLFF. DNA for the CDR3: TGTGCCAGCAGCTTAGGCCAGGGTACTAATGAAAAACTGTTTTTT. The variable domain in full, with the rest retrieved from reference TRBV11-3 and TRBJ1-4, is EAGVVQSPRYKIIEKKQPVAFWCNPISGHNTLYWYLQNLGQGPELLIRYENEEAVDDSQLPKDRFSAERLKGVDSTLKIQPAELGDSAVYLCASSLGQGTNEKLFFGSGTQLSVL.

The V gene is TRBV4-2, the J gene TRBJ2-1; 9 bases are shared with TRBD2. Trimming at V came to 0 bases and at J to 8 bases, leaving 8 bases not matched to a gene. CDR3 length equals 16 residues. From germline, CDR1 is LGHNA and CDR2 YNFKEQ. CDR3 region: CASSQDRGGALDEQFF. The DNA of the CDR3 is TGTGCCAGCAGCCAAGATCGCGGGGGGGCCTTGGATGAGCAGTTCTTC.

The chain uses TRBV18 and TRBJ1-4; 8 positions match TRBD1. Per germline, CDR1 KGHSH and CDR2 LQKENI. Trimming took 1 base from V and 6 from J; bases not matched to a gene: 4. This CDR3 has 15 residues. The CDR3 loop reads CASSPRTGIDEKLFF. DNA for the CDR3: TGTGCCAGCTCACCACGGACAGGGATCGATGAAAAACTGTTTTTT.

The rearrangement links TRBV5-1 to TRBJ1-1, with TRBD1 matching 7 bases. The CDR3 length is 15 residues. In germline, CDR1 is SGHRS, CDR2 YFSETQ. Losses at the gene ends were 1 base for V and 0 bases for J; bases not matched to a gene: 3. The CDR3 protein is CASSLLDRLNTEAFF. The DNA for the CDR3 is TGCGCCAGCAGCTTGCTGGACAGGTTGAACACTGAAGCTTTCTTT.